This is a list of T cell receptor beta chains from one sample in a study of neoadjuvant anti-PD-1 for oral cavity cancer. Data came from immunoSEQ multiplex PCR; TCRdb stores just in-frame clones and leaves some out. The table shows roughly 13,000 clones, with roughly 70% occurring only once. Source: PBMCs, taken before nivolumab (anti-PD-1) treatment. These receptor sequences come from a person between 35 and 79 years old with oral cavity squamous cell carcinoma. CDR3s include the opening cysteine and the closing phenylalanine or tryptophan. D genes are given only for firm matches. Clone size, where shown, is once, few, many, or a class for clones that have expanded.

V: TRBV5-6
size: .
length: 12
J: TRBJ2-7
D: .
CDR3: CASSFKVYEQYF
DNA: TGTGCCAGCAGCTTTAAGGTCTACGAGCAGTACTTC

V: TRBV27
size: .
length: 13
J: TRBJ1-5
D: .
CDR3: CACGGDLSQPQHF
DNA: TGTGCTTGCGGGGGCGACCTTAGTCAGCCCCAGCATTTT

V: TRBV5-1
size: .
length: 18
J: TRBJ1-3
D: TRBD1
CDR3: CASSSTPGQGSAGNTIYF
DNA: TGCGCCAGCAGCTCCACCCCGGGACAGGGGTCCGCCGGGAACACCATATATTTT

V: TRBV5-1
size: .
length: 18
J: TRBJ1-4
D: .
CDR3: CASSFRPGAGTTNEKLFF
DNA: TGCGCCAGCAGCTTTCGCCCGGGGGCAGGGACAACTAATGAAAAACTGTTTTTT

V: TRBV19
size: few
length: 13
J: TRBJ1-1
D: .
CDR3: CASSEDSDTEAFF
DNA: TGTGCCAGTAGTGAGGATTCGGACACTGAAGCTTTCTTT

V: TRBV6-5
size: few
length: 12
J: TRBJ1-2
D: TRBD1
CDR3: CASRRTGDGYTF
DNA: TGTGCCAGCAGACGAACAGGGGATGGCTACACCTTC

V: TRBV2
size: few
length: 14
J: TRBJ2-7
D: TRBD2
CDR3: CASQGSGGFGEQYF
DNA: TGTGCCAGTCAGGGTAGCGGGGGGTTTGGTGAGCAGTACTTC

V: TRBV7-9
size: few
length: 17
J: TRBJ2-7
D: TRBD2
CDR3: CASSLNPWTSESYEQYF
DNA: TGTGCCAGCAGCTTAAATCCCTGGACTAGCGAGTCCTACGAGCAGTACTTC

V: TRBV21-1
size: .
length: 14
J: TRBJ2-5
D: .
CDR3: CASSKGVEQETQYF
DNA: TGTGCCAGCAGCAAAGGGGTGGAGCAAGAGACCCAGTACTTC

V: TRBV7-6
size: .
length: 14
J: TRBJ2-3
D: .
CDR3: CASSLERELDTQYF
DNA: TGTGCCAGCAGCTTAGAGAGGGAATTAGATACGCAGTATTTT

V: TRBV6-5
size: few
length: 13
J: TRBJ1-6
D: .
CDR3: CASSRQTNSPLHF
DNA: TGTGCCAGCAGCCGACAGACAAATTCACCCCTCCACTTT

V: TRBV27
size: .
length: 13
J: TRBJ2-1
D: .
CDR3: CASSRGPWYEQFF
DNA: TGTGCCAGCAGTAGGGGCCCCTGGTATGAGCAGTTCTTC

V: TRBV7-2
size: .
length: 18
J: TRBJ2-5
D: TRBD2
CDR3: CASSFQLAGASQRETQYF
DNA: TGTGCCAGCAGCTTTCAACTAGCGGGGGCCTCCCAAAGGGAGACCCAGTACTTC

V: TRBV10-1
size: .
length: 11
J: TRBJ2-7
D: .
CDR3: CASSESHEQYF
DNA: TGCGCCAGCAGTGAGTCCCACGAGCAGTACTTC

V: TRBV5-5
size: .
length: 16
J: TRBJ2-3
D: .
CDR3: CASSLNSRQSTDTQYF
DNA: TGTGCCAGCAGCTTGAATTCGAGACAGAGCACAGATACGCAGTATTTT

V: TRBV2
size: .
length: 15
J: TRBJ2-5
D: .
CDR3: CASSPRRTVQETQYF
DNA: TGTGCCAGCAGCCCCAGACGGACAGTACAAGAGACCCAGTACTTC

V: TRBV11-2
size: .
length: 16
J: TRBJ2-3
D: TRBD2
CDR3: CASSLGVAPSGDTQYF
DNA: TGTGCCAGCAGCTTAGGGGTTGCCCCTAGCGGAGATACGCAGTATTTT

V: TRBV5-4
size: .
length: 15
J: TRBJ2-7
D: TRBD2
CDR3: CASSYISGRAYEQYF
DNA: TGTGCCAGCAGCTACATAAGCGGGAGGGCCTACGAGCAGTACTTC

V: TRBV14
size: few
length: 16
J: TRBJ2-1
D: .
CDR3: CASSPIGRTAYNEQFF
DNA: TGTGCCAGCAGCCCCATAGGGAGGACAGCTTACAATGAGCAGTTCTTC

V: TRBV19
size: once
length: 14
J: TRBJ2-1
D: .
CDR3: CASSGPSSYNEQFF
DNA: TGTGCCAGTAGTGGGCCCTCCTCCTACAATGAGCAGTTCTTC

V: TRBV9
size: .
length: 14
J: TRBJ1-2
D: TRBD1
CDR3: CASSVEDRAYGYTF
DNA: TGTGCCAGCAGCGTAGAGGACAGGGCCTATGGCTACACCTTC

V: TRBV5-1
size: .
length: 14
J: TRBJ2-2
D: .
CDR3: CASSRTANTGELFF
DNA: TGCGCCAGCAGCCGGACAGCCAACACCGGGGAGCTGTTTTTT

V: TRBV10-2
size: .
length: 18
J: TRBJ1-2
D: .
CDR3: CASSESIGAVGGGYGYTF
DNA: TGCGCCAGCAGTGAGTCGATCGGTGCGGTCGGCGGGGGTTATGGCTACACCTTC

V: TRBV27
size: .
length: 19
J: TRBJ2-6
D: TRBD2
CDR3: CASSLSFQGRVSGANVLTF
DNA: TGTGCCAGCAGTTTATCGTTCCAAGGGAGGGTCTCTGGGGCCAACGTCCTGACTTTC

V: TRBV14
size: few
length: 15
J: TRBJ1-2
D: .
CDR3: CASSYRGSANYGYTF
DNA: TGTGCCAGCAGCTATCGTGGGTCAGCTAACTATGGCTACACCTTC